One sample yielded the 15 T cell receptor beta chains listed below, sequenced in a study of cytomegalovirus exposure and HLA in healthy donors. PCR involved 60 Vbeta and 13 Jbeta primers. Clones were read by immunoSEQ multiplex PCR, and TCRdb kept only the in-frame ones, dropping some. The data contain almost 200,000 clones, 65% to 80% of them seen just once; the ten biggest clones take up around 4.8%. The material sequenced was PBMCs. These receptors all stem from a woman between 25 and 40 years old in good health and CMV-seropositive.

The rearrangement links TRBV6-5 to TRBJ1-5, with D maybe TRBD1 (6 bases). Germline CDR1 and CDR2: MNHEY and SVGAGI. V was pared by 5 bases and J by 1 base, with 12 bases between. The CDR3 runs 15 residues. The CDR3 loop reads CASSPMRGSNQPQHF. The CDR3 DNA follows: TGTGCCAGCAGTCCCATGAGGGGGAGCAATCAGCCCCAGCATTTT.

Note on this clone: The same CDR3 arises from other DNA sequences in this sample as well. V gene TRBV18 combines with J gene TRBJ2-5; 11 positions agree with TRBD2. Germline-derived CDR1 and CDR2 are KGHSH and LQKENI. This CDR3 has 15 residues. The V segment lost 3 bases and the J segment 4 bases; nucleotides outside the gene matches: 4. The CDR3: CASSPGTSGRETQYF. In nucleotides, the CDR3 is TGTGCCAGCTCACCTGGGACTAGCGGTAGAGAGACCCAGTACTTC.

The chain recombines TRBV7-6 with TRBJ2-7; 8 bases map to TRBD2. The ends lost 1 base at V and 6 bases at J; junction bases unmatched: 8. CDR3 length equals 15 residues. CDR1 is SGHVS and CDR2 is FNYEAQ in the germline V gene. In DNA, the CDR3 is TGTGCCAGCAGCTTAGGTGGAGCGGGGGCGTGCGAGCAGTACTTC. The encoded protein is CASSLGGAGACEQYF. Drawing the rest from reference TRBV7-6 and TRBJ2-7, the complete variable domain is GAGVSQSPRYKVTKRGQDVALRCDPISGHVSLYWYRQALGQGPEFLTYFNYEAQQDKSGLPNDRFSAERPEGSISTLTIQRTEQRDSAMYRCASSLGGAGACEQYFGPGTRLTVT.

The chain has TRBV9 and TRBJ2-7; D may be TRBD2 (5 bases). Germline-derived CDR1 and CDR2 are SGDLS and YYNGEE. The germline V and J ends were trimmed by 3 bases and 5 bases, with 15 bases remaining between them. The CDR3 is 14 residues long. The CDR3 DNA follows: TGTGCCAGCAGCGGTGGGAGTCCAGCGGACGAGCAGTACTTC. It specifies CASSGGSPADEQYF.

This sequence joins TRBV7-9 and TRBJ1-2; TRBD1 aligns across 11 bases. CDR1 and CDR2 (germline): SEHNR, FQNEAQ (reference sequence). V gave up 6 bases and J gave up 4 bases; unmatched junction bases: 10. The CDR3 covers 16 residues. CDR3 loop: CASRDTGTGGIYGYTF. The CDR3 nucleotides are TGTGCCAGCAGAGACACCGGGACAGGGGGTATCTATGGCTACACCTTC.

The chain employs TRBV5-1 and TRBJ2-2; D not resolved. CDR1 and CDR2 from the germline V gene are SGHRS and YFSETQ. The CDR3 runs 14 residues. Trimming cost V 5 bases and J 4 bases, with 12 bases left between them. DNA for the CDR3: TGCGCCAGCAGAGGCGGTCCGAGCACCGGGGAGCTGTTTTTT. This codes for CASRGGPSTGELFF. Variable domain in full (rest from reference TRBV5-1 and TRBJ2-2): KAGVTQTPRYLIKTRGQQVTLSCSPISGHRSVSWYQQTPGQGLQFLFEYFSETQRNKGNFPGRFSGRQFSNSRSEMNVSTLELGDSALYLCASRGGPSTGELFFGEGSRLTVL.

As DNA, the CDR3 is TGTGCCAGCAGCTTAGGACTGCCGGAGGCCTACGAGCAGTACTTC. Its translation: CASSLGLPEAYEQYF. The V and J genes are TRBV5-6 and TRBJ2-7, with D tentatively TRBD2 (5 bases). The CDR3 runs to 15 residues. The germline V gene has CDR1 SGHDT and CDR2 YYEEEE. Trimming shortened V by 2 bases and J by 2 bases, and 14 bases separated the two germline ends.

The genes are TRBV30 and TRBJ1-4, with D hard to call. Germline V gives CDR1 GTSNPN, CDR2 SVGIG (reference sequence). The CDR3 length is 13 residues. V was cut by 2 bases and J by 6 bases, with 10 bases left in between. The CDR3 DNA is TGTGCCTGGAGTCCCTGGAGATATGAAAAACTGTTTTTT. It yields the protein CAWSPWRYEKLFF.

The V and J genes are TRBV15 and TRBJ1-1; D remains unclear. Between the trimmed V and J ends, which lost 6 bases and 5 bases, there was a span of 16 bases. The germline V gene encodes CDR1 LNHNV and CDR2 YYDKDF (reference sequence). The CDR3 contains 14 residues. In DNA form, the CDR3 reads TGTGCCACCAGTCCGGGCAGGAGGTTGACTGAAGCTTTCTTT. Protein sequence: CATSPGRRLTEAFF.

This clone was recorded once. This chain's CDR3 is CASSPHSQETQYF. The CDR3 DNA is TGTGCCAGCAGCCCCCACAGTCAAGAGACCCAGTACTTC. The genes are TRBV14 and TRBJ2-5; D ambiguous. Between the trimmed V and J ends, which lost 4 bases and 2 bases, there was a span of 8 bases. The germline CDR1 and CDR2 sequences are SGHDN and FVKESK. The CDR3 extends over 13 amino acids.

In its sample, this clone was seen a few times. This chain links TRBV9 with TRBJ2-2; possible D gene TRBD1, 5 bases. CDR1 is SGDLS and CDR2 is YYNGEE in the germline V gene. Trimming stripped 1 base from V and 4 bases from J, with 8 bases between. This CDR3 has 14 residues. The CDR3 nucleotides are TGTGCCAGCAGCGTATCCCAGGGCACCGGGGAGCTGTTTTTT. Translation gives CASSVSQGTGELFF.

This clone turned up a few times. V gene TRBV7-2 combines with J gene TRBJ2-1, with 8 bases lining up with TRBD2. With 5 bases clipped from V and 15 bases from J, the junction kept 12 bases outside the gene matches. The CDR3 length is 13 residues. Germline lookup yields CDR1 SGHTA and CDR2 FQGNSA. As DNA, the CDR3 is TGTGCCAGCAGCCCAGTCCGGAGCGGGAGACCGTTCTTC. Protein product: CASSPVRSGRPFF.

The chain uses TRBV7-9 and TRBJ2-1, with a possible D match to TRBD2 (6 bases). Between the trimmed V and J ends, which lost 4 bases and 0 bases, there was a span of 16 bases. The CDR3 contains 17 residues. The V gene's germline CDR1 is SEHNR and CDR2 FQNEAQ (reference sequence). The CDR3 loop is CASSSLISGSSYNEQFF. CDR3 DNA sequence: TGTGCCAGCAGCTCTCTGATTAGCGGAAGCTCCTACAATGAGCAGTTCTTC.

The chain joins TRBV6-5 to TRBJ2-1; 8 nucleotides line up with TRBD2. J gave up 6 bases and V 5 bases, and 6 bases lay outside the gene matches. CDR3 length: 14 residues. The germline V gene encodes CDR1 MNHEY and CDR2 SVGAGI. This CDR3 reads CASSRAGVSNEQFF. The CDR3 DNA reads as TGTGCCAGCAGTCGAGCGGGAGTGAGCAATGAGCAGTTCTTC.

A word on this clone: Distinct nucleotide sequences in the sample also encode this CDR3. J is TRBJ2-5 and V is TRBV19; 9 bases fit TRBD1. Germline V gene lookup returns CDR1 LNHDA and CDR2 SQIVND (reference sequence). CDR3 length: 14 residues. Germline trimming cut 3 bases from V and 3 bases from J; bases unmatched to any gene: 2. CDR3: CASSIRDREETQYF. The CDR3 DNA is TGTGCCAGTAGTATCCGGGACAGGGAAGAGACCCAGTACTTC. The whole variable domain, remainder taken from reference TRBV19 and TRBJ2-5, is DGGITQSPKYLFRKEGQNVTLSCEQNLNHDAMYWYRQDPGQGLRLIYYSQIVNDFQKGDIAEGYSVSREKKESFPLTVTSAQKNPTAFYLCASSIRDREETQYFGPGTRLLVL.